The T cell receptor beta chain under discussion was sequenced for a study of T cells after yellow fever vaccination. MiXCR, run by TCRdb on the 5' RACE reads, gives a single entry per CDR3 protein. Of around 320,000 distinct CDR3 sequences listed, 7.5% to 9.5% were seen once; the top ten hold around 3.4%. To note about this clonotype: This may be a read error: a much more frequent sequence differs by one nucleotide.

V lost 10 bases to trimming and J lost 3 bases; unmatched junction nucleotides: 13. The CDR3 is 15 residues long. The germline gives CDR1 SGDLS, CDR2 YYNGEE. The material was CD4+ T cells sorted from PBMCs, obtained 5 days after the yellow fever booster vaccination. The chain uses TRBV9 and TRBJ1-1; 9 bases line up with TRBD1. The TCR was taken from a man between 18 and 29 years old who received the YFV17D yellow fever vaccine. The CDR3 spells CACNPTGGPYTEAFF. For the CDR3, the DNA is TGTGCCTGCAATCCGACAGGGGGTCCCTACACTGAAGCTTTCTTT.